Shown below are 30 T cell receptor beta chains from a single sample sequenced in a study of blood T cells in healthy people across ages (dated by TCRdb to about 2015). Library construction relied on 5' RACE. The sequencing machine was an Illumina HiSeq 2500. A second PCR of roughly 7 to 12 cycles was run with a J-beta primer mix and a sample-barcoded 5' primer. Through fastp at Q25 and MiXCR, TCRdb rebuilt clones from the public reads, retaining in-frame beta chains. Each entry is one CDR3 protein sequence, shown with its most common DNA and genes. Present in this sample are some 1.7 million distinct CDR3 sequences, roughly 27% of which were seen just once. Less than 9.5% of the sample rests with the top ten. The specimen was blood. These receptors came from a woman aged 25-40 years in good health.

This chain uses TRBV3-1 with TRBJ2-1; D possibly corresponds to TRBD2 (6 bases). V gave up 1 base and J gave up 6 bases, with 13 bases separating them. This CDR3 has 15 amino acids. Germline CDR1 is LGHDT and CDR2 is YNNKEL (reference sequence). The CDR3 protein is CASSQGVGDFNEQFF. In DNA, the CDR3 is TGTGCCAGCAGCCAAGGTGTAGGGGACTTCAATGAGCAGTTCTTC.

The sample holds many counts of this clonotype. The CDR3 loop reads CSVEDLGLAGVAKNIQYF. Here the CDR3 DNA reads TGCAGCGTTGAAGATCTAGGACTAGCGGGAGTAGCCAAAAACATTCAGTACTTC. V gene TRBV29-1 combines with J gene TRBJ2-4; 13 bases map to TRBD2. Germline V gives CDR1 SQVTM, CDR2 ANQGSEA. CDR3 length: 18 residues. With V trimmed by 0 bases and J by 0 bases, 5 bases remained unmatched.

Turning to this clonotype: The junction does not match germline at one end; this may be a read error. J is TRBJ2-1 and V is TRBV5-6; TRBD1 matches at 7 bases. The CDR3 loop spans 16 amino acids. From germline, CDR1 is SGHDT and CDR2 YYEEEE. The CDR3: CANSFDRAGTSNEQFF. The CDR3 DNA reads TGTGCCAACAGCTTCGACAGGGCTGGAACTAGTAATGAACAGTTCTTC. The complete variable domain, with remaining parts taken from reference TRBV5-6 and TRBJ2-1, reads DAGVTQSPTHLIKTRGQQVTLRCSPKSGHDTVSWYQQALGQGPQFIFQYYEEEERQRGNFPDRFSGHQFPNYSSELNVNALLLGDSALYLCANSFDRAGTSNEQFFGPGTRLTVL.

This chain links TRBV5-6 with TRBJ2-1; D possibly corresponds to TRBD1 (6 bases). CDR3 length: 14 amino acids. The germline V gene has CDR1 SGHDT and CDR2 YYEEEE. Trimming left V 4 bases short and J 10 bases short, with 18 bases between. The CDR3, as DNA: TGTGCCAGCAGCCCCGGGGCTGGGGGCAGCGAGCAGTTCTTC. Amino acid sequence: CASSPGAGGSEQFF.

This clonotype was detected a few times. The V gene is TRBV28, the J gene TRBJ2-5, with D possibly being TRBD1 (6 bases). Deletions cut 5 bases from V and 0 bases from J, with 19 bases between. The CDR3 totals 17 residues. From germline, CDR1 is MDHEN and CDR2 SYDVKM. The CDR3 here is CASSLYTGTPDQETQYF. CDR3 in DNA: TGTGCCAGCAGTCTATACACTGGGACACCGGACCAAGAGACCCAGTACTTC.

This clonotype was seen ten or more times. This chain connects TRBV5-1 to TRBJ2-1; 10 nucleotides align to TRBD1. The length of the CDR3 is 13 residues. Germline-derived CDR1 and CDR2 are SGHRS and YFSETQ. J gave up 12 bases and V 4 bases, and 7 bases lay outside the gene matches. Here the CDR3 reads CASSGTGEVVQFF. Written as DNA, the CDR3 is TGCGCCAGCAGCGGGACAGGGGAGGTTGTGCAGTTCTTC. The full variable domain, its missing parts supplied by reference TRBV5-1 and TRBJ2-1, is KAGVTQTPRYLIKTRGQQVTLSCSPISGHRSVSWYQQTPGQGLQFLFEYFSETQRNKGNFPGRFSGRQFSNSRSEMNVSTLELGDSALYLCASSGTGEVVQFFGPGTRLTVL.

This clonotype appeared a few times. The V and J genes are TRBV5-1 and TRBJ2-5, with no clear D. Looked up from germline, CDR1 is SGHRS and CDR2 is YFSETQ. The V and J ends lost 1 base and 4 bases respectively, with 11 bases between them. The CDR3 runs to 14 residues. CDR3 sequence reads: CASSLTVGGETQYF. In DNA form, the CDR3 reads TGCGCCAGCAGCTTGACAGTCGGTGGAGAGACCCAGTACTTC.

This clonotype was observed at least ten times. Germline and junction disagree at one end, which may indicate a read error. The V call is TRBV7-9, the J call TRBJ1-2; D not resolved. CDR1 SEHNR and CDR2 FQNEAQ come from the germline V gene (reference sequence). CDR3 length equals 12 residues. The CDR3 region has the DNA TGCGCCAGCAGCTTACCTGGATATGGCTACACCTTC. Translating it yields CASSLPGYGYTF.

This clonotype was counted once. This may arise from a read error, as a much more abundant clone is one base away. This rearrangement joins TRBV3-1 to TRBJ2-4; 9 bases fit TRBD2. J was trimmed by 13 bases and V by 5 bases; bases with no gene match: 6. Germline lookup yields CDR1 LGHDT and CDR2 YNNKEL (reference sequence). The CDR3 runs to 12 residues. CDR3 amino acids: CASSNIAGEQYF. In DNA, the CDR3 is TGTGCCAGCAGCAACATAGCGGGGGAGCAGTACTTC.

A word on this clonotype: A much larger clone sits a single nucleotide away, making a read error possible. This rearrangement joins TRBV15 to TRBJ2-4; D gene unclear. Germline lookup yields CDR1 LNHNV and CDR2 YYDKDF (reference sequence). The CDR3 contains 14 residues. V was pared by 8 bases and J by 13 bases, with 24 bases between. The CDR3 nucleotides read TGTGCCACCTCACGGCTGGAAGAGAGGCATGAGCAGTACTTC. Protein sequence: CATSRLEERHEQYF.

The CDR3 reads CASSFIRAPYEQYF. The CDR3 bases are TGTGCCAGCAGTTTTATCCGGGCCCCCTACGAGCAGTACTTC. The chain has TRBV28 and TRBJ2-7; D is unclear. The germline V gene has CDR1 MDHEN and CDR2 SYDVKM. This CDR3 is 14 amino acids long. V lost 3 bases to trimming and J lost 2 bases, with 11 bases between them.

Many counts were recorded for this clonotype. The chain carries TRBV7-2 and TRBJ2-4; D perhaps matches TRBD1 (6 bases). V was pared by 0 bases and J by 7 bases, with 16 bases between. Germline CDR1 reads SGHTA; CDR2 reads FQGNSA. CDR3 length: 16 amino acids. This CDR3 reads CASSLAGAGVKNIQYF. The CDR3 nucleotides read TGTGCCAGCAGCTTAGCGGGTGCAGGGGTGAAGAACATTCAGTACTTC.

This clonotype was picked up a small number of times. This chain uses TRBV12-3 or TRBV12-4 with TRBJ2-3; TRBD2 aligns across 7 bases. This CDR3 has 12 residues. The V gene end was trimmed by 5 bases and the J gene end by 14 bases; junction bases not matched to a gene: 10. The CDR3 loop reads CASSPGRAGRYF. In DNA, the CDR3 is TGTGCCAGCAGTCCCGGACGAGCGGGGAGGTATTTT.

The chain couples TRBV12-3 or TRBV12-4 to TRBJ1-2; D is undetermined. V was trimmed by 0 bases and J by 7 bases, leaving 9 bases between them. The CDR3 is made up of 13 amino acids. The CDR3 loop reads CASSLATTLGYTF. Written as DNA, the CDR3 is TGTGCCAGCAGTTTAGCGACAACGCTTGGCTACACCTTC.

This clonotype was recorded at least ten times. The chain carries TRBV12-3 or TRBV12-4 and TRBJ2-1; 8 bases align to TRBD2. CDR3 size: 12 residues. With 5 bases clipped from V and 8 bases from J, the junction kept 2 bases outside the gene matches. The CDR3 region has the DNA TGTGCCAGCAGTAGGCGGGGGGATGAGCAGTTCTTC. It codes for CASSRRGDEQFF.

The chain joins TRBV3-1 to TRBJ1-4, with D tentatively TRBD1 (6 bases). CDR1 and CDR2 from the germline V gene are LGHDT and YNNKEL (reference sequence). V lost 1 base to trimming and J lost 6 bases, with 12 bases between them. The CDR3 length is 15 residues. This CDR3 is CASSQGDTGDEKLFF. CDR3 bases: TGTGCCAGCAGCCAAGGGGACACCGGGGATGAAAAACTGTTTTTT.

The V and J genes are TRBV6-5 and TRBJ2-7, with TRBD2 matching 7 bases. V gave up 6 bases and J gave up 4 bases; unmatched junction bases: 9. This CDR3 has 14 residues. CDR1 MNHEY and CDR2 SVGAGI come from the germline V gene. For the CDR3, the DNA is TGTGCCAGCAGCTCAAAGGGAGGGAAGTACGAGCAGTACTTC. Its protein product is CASSSKGGKYEQYF.

This clonotype was counted between two and nine times. V and J are TRBV3-1 and TRBJ2-4; TRBD2 matches at 9 bases. V lost 1 base, J lost 9 bases, and 7 bases stayed unmatched. CDR1 and CDR2 (germline): LGHDT, YNNKEL (reference sequence). There are 15 residues in the CDR3. CDR3 DNA: TGTGCCAGCAGCCAAGGTGGGACTAGCCGGCCCATTCAGTACTTC. Protein sequence: CASSQGGTSRPIQYF. Full variable domain (outside the CDR3, taken from reference TRBV3-1 and TRBJ2-4): DTAVSQTPKYLVTQMGNDKSIKCEQNLGHDTMYWYKQDSKKFLKIMFSYNNKELIINETVPNRFSPKSPDKAHLNLHINSLELGDSAVYFCASSQGGTSRPIQYFGAGTRLSVL.

This clonotype was seen ten or more times. The chain joins TRBV4-1 to TRBJ2-1; 9 nucleotides match TRBD2. Germline V gene sequence: CDR1 MGHRA, CDR2 YSYEKL. With V trimmed by 4 bases and J by 0 bases, 10 bases remained unmatched. There are 18 residues in the CDR3. The CDR3 is CASSPSGGPTSSYNEQFF. In DNA form, the CDR3 reads TGCGCCAGCAGCCCAAGCGGGGGGCCTACGAGCTCCTACAATGAGCAGTTCTTC.

This chain connects TRBV18 to TRBJ1-6; D uncertain. V was cut by 0 bases and J by 6 bases, with 3 bases left in between. Germline-derived CDR1 and CDR2 are KGHSH and LQKENI. The CDR3 consists of 13 residues. The CDR3 loop reads CASSPPSNSPLHF. The CDR3 DNA reads TGTGCCAGCTCACCACCATCTAATTCACCCCTCCACTTT. The full variable domain, rest sourced from reference TRBV18 and TRBJ1-6, is NAGVMQNPRHLVRRRGQEARLRCSPMKGHSHVYWYRQLPEEGLKFMVYLQKENIIDESGMPKERFSAEFPKEGPSILRIQQVVRGDSAAYFCASSPPSNSPLHFGNGTRLTVT.

This clonotype was seen only a few times. The chain recombines TRBV29-1 with TRBJ1-4; maybe TRBD1 (6 bases). CDR1 SQVTM and CDR2 ANQGSEA come from the germline V gene. V was shortened by 3 bases and J by 7 bases, with 12 bases between the two germline ends. This CDR3 contains 13 residues. The CDR3 spells CSVERGAAEKLFF. The CDR3 DNA is TGCAGCGTTGAGAGGGGGGCAGCTGAAAAACTGTTTTTT.

This clonotype was counted ten times or more. The chain combines TRBV20-1 with TRBJ2-1; 7 bases fit TRBD2. The V and J ends lost 0 bases and 2 bases, in that order; junction bases with no gene match: 7. Germline CDR1 and CDR2: DFQATT and SNEGSKA (reference sequence). This CDR3 has 16 residues. The CDR3 nucleotides read TGCAGTGCTAGAGATCCGGCTAGCGGTCCCTACAATGAGCAGTTCTTC. Encoded protein: CSARDPASGPYNEQFF.

This clonotype was observed a handful of times. The chain combines TRBV6-1 with TRBJ2-3; the match to TRBD2 covers 11 bases. The germline V gene has CDR1 MNHNS and CDR2 SASEGT. Unmatched junction bases numbered 10, after V lost 1 base and J lost 4 bases. This CDR3 region has 18 residues. CDR3 in DNA: TGTGCCAGCAGTGAAGACAACCTAGCGGGGGGTACATCAGATACGCAGTATTTT. Encoded protein: CASSEDNLAGGTSDTQYF.

Ten or more counts support this clonotype. The CDR3 spells CSASSGGEAYEQYF. CDR3 sequence (DNA): TGCAGCGCTTCGAGCGGGGGGGAAGCCTACGAGCAGTACTTC. This sequence joins TRBV29-1 and TRBJ2-7; 10 bases align to TRBD2. The junction had 8 bases not matched to a gene; V was cut back by 7 bases and J by 2 bases. CDR1 and CDR2 from the germline V gene are SQVTM and ANQGSEA. This CDR3 contains 14 residues.

This clonotype has a handful of counts. The chain recombines TRBV20-1 with TRBJ2-7; TRBD1 might be the D (6 bases). Trimming shortened V by 5 bases and J by 3 bases, and 17 bases separated the two germline ends. This CDR3 is 14 amino acids long. Germline assignment: CDR1 DFQATT and CDR2 SNEGSKA (reference sequence). The CDR3 DNA is TGCAGTGCTTCCCCGGACAGATACGACTACGAGCAGTACTTC. Its protein is CSASPDRYDYEQYF.

The chain combines TRBV5-4 with TRBJ2-4; 9 bases line up with TRBD2. Germline CDR1 SGHNT, CDR2 YYREEE (reference sequence). The CDR3 runs to 14 residues. J lost 1 base, V lost 6 bases, and 2 bases had no gene match. This CDR3 is CASTAGGAKNIQYF. Here the CDR3 DNA reads TGTGCCAGCACGGCGGGAGGGGCCAAAAACATTCAGTACTTC.

This clonotype has only a few counts. The rearrangement links TRBV12-3 or TRBV12-4 to TRBJ2-1; D possibly corresponds to TRBD2 (7 bases). The CDR3 has 17 amino acids. V lost 6 bases and J 6 bases, leaving 24 bases between the germline ends. For the CDR3, the DNA is TGTGCCAGCAGCAGCAGCCTCGGAGGGGGAGGGGGCAATGAGCAGTTCTTC. Its translation: CASSSSLGGGGGNEQFF.

There are many counts of this clonotype. The V call is TRBV12-3 or TRBV12-4, the J call TRBJ2-7; D is uncertain. V was shortened by 5 bases and J by 6 bases, with 14 bases between the two germline ends. The CDR3 extends over 13 amino acids. The CDR3 nucleotides read TGTGCCAGCAGTCCGACGCCCCTTCCCGAGCAGTACTTC. Its protein product is CASSPTPLPEQYF.

This chain connects TRBV7-7 to TRBJ2-5, with D possibly matching TRBD1 (6 bases). CDR3 length equals 15 residues. Per the germline V gene, CDR1 is SSHAT and CDR2 is FNYEAQ (reference sequence). V shed 5 bases and J shed 5 bases, with 18 bases lying between them. CDR3 sequence (DNA): TGTGCCAGCAGCCAGGGAGCAGGCCAGGGGGAGACCCAGTACTTC. The encoded protein is CASSQGAGQGETQYF. Full variable domain (rest looked up from reference TRBV7-7 and TRBJ2-5): GAGVSQSPRYKVTKRGQDVTLRCDPISSHATLYWYQQALGQGPEFLTYFNYEAQPDKSGLPSDRFSAERPEGSISTLTIQRTEQRDSAMYRCASSQGAGQGETQYFGPGTRLLVL.

The gene calls are TRBV27 and TRBJ1-4; D possibly corresponds to TRBD1 (5 bases). V shed 0 bases and J shed 15 bases, with 17 bases lying between them. Looked up from germline, CDR1 is MNHEY and CDR2 is SMNVEV (reference sequence). The CDR3 sequence is 14 residues long. CDR3: CASSLSPSQGEVFF. Here the CDR3 DNA reads TGTGCCAGCAGTTTATCGCCCTCCCAGGGCGAAGTGTTTTTT.